These T cell receptor beta chains were read from a single sample in a study of cytomegalovirus exposure and HLA in healthy donors. The table came from immunoSEQ multiplex PCR; TCRdb's copy has only in-frame clones and leaves some out. The table shows about 170,000 clones, with around three quarters occurring only once. Sequencing was performed on PBMCs. Receptor source: a woman under 40 in good health and CMV-seropositive. Each CDR3 is given with its conserved first and last residue. A D gene is named only where the DNA matches it firmly.

D gene: NA; V gene: TRBV6-5; J gene: TRBJ2-6; CDR3 protein: CAGSYRTRGANVLTF
D gene: NA; V gene: TRBV9; J gene: TRBJ1-1; CDR3 protein: CASSVGITGMNTEAFF
D gene: TRBD1; V gene: TRBV6-1; J gene: TRBJ1-1; CDR3 protein: CASSERGQGFAFF
D gene: NA; V gene: TRBV19; J gene: TRBJ1-2; CDR3 protein: CASSHGTPQGDYGYTF
D gene: NA; V gene: TRBV5-1; J gene: TRBJ2-5; CDR3 protein: CASSLRQGFSETQYF
D gene: NA; V gene: TRBV28; J gene: TRBJ2-3; CDR3 protein: CASSGEKRGGRTDTQYF
D gene: NA; V gene: TRBV10-3; J gene: TRBJ1-1; CDR3 protein: CATLITQENTEAFF
D gene: NA; V gene: TRBV19; J gene: TRBJ1-3; CDR3 protein: CATGYRSGNTIYF
D gene: TRBD1; V gene: TRBV25-1; J gene: TRBJ1-1; CDR3 protein: CASRGTVNTEAFF
D gene: NA; V gene: TRBV5-6; J gene: TRBJ1-3; CDR3 protein: CASSLVTGTGNTIYF
D gene: NA; V gene: TRBV11-2; J gene: TRBJ1-4; CDR3 protein: CASSRRVLGEKLFF
D gene: TRBD2; V gene: TRBV5-1; J gene: TRBJ2-1; CDR3 protein: CASLPGGSVYNEQFF
D gene: NA; V gene: TRBV18; J gene: TRBJ2-4; CDR3 protein: CASSPPGSLNIQYF
D gene: NA; V gene: TRBV2; J gene: TRBJ1-6; CDR3 protein: CASSVGTGLRTSPLHF
D gene: TRBD2; V gene: TRBV7-9; J gene: TRBJ2-3; CDR3 protein: CASDTSGRADTQYF
D gene: NA; V gene: TRBV20-1; J gene: TRBJ1-6; CDR3 protein: CSARLPDSLHF
D gene: NA; V gene: TRBV5-1; J gene: TRBJ2-3; CDR3 protein: CASSLWQSTDTQYF
D gene: TRBD1; V gene: TRBV19; J gene: TRBJ2-7; CDR3 protein: CASSPLGQADYEQYF
D gene: NA; V gene: TRBV25-1; J gene: TRBJ1-4; CDR3 protein: CASSESGGIKLFF
D gene: TRBD1; V gene: TRBV6-5; J gene: TRBJ2-7; CDR3 protein: CASSWDRAYEQYF
D gene: TRBD2; V gene: TRBV13; J gene: TRBJ2-7; CDR3 protein: CASSSRLAGVYEQYF
D gene: TRBD2; V gene: TRBV30; J gene: TRBJ2-5; CDR3 protein: CAWRYRTSGREGQETQYF
D gene: NA; V gene: TRBV5-6; J gene: TRBJ1-1; CDR3 protein: CASSLVEVGNTEAFF
D gene: TRBD1; V gene: TRBV2; J gene: TRBJ1-4; CDR3 protein: CASSDPRDSNEKLFF
D gene: TRBD2; V gene: TRBV7-8; J gene: TRBJ2-5; CDR3 protein: CASSHRTSGGQETQYF
D gene: TRBD1; V gene: TRBV10-2; J gene: TRBJ2-2; CDR3 protein: CASSRRDRGGELFF
D gene: NA; V gene: TRBV4-3; J gene: TRBJ2-5; CDR3 protein: CASSQSGQETQYF
D gene: TRBD1; V gene: TRBV27; J gene: TRBJ1-5; CDR3 protein: CASSPNSGTGNQPQHF
D gene: NA; V gene: TRBV5-1; J gene: TRBJ2-1; CDR3 protein: CASSPTGFGYNEQFF
D gene: NA; V gene: TRBV6-6; J gene: TRBJ1-5; CDR3 protein: CASTEGDQPQHF
D gene: TRBD1; V gene: TRBV28; J gene: TRBJ2-7; CDR3 protein: CASSFGQGTTYEQYF
D gene: NA; V gene: TRBV9; J gene: TRBJ2-3; CDR3 protein: CASSVWSRRQDTQYF
D gene: TRBD1; V gene: TRBV6-5; J gene: TRBJ2-7; CDR3 protein: CASSYPTGGTYEQYF
D gene: NA; V gene: TRBV5-1; J gene: TRBJ2-3; CDR3 protein: CASSLAVVAADTQYF
D gene: NA; V gene: TRBV7-8; J gene: TRBJ2-1; CDR3 protein: CASGSGEQFF
D gene: NA; V gene: TRBV29-1; J gene: TRBJ2-7; CDR3 protein: CSVGPGYEQYF
D gene: TRBD2; V gene: TRBV4-3; J gene: TRBJ2-5; CDR3 protein: CASSPLGGGVETQYF
D gene: NA; V gene: TRBV5-6; J gene: TRBJ2-2; CDR3 protein: CASSATYTGELFF
D gene: NA; V gene: TRBV30; J gene: TRBJ2-7; CDR3 protein: CAWSVAAYEQYF
D gene: NA; V gene: TRBV5-1; J gene: TRBJ1-6; CDR3 protein: CASSFNQGSYNSPLHF
D gene: TRBD2; V gene: TRBV6-5; J gene: TRBJ2-7; CDR3 protein: CASSSRLAGFYEQYF
D gene: NA; V gene: TRBV9; J gene: TRBJ2-1; CDR3 protein: CASSVGIAAQQFF
D gene: NA; V gene: TRBV19; J gene: TRBJ2-5; CDR3 protein: CASRSGGLQYF
D gene: TRBD2; V gene: TRBV5-1; J gene: TRBJ2-3; CDR3 protein: CASSLEKGGAADTQYF
D gene: TRBD2; V gene: TRBV30; J gene: TRBJ2-7; CDR3 protein: CAWSASGGSYEQYF
D gene: NA; V gene: TRBV29-1; J gene: TRBJ1-1; CDR3 protein: CSGKGVMNTEAFF
D gene: NA; V gene: TRBV5-5; J gene: TRBJ1-2; CDR3 protein: CASSLDGIYGYTF
D gene: NA; V gene: TRBV7-8; J gene: TRBJ2-6; CDR3 protein: CASSLAPRINSGANVLTF